These 4 T cell receptor beta chains were sequenced from one sample in a study of shared clonotypes between healthy human individuals. This table comes from immunoSEQ multiplex PCR, and its TCRdb copy is limited to in-frame clones, with some not included. The sample records some 470,000 clones, over 65% being singletons. Sequencing was done on a sample of PBMCs. Receptors originate from a woman between 35 and 50 years old in good health. Some clones in this sample may be carry-over from other donors' samples.

Here the CDR3 reads CASRKTDQGASLNTEAFF. CDR3 bases: TGCGCCAGCCGAAAGACAGACCAAGGAGCTTCTTTGAACACTGAAGCTTTCTTT. This chain joins TRBV5-1 and TRBJ1-1, with a tentative D call TRBD1 (5 bases). With 7 bases removed from V and 0 bases from J, the gap between germline ends came to 25 bases. Germline V gene sequence: CDR1 SGHRS, CDR2 YFSETQ. The CDR3 is made up of 18 amino acids.

As for this clone: A much larger clonotype is one base distant, so this may be a read error. Other DNA sequences in the sample encode the same CDR3. The genes are TRBV5-1 and TRBJ2-7; 13 nucleotides align to TRBD2. Per the germline V gene, CDR1 is SGHRS and CDR2 is YFSETQ. The CDR3 sequence is 14 residues long. The V segment lost 5 bases and the J segment 3 bases; nucleotides outside the gene matches: 2. CDR3 sequence reads: CASSRTSGSYEQYF. DNA of the CDR3: TGCGCCAGCAGTCGGACTAGCGGGAGCTACGAGCAGTACTTC.

This clone was seen more than once but under ten times. The chain joins TRBV7-9 to TRBJ2-1, with 12 bases lining up with TRBD2. The CDR3 is 18 amino acids. Germline-derived CDR1 and CDR2 are SEHNR and FQNEAQ (reference sequence). Trimming removed 5 bases from V and 0 bases from J; junction bases left unmatched: 8. The CDR3 DNA follows: TGTGCCAGCAGCCCCGGGACTAGCGGGCGTCGCTCCTACAATGAGCAGTTCTTC. Translated, it gives CASSPGTSGRRSYNEQFF.

In its sample, this clone was seen a few times. The V gene is TRBV6-1, the J gene TRBJ2-5, with a possible D match to TRBD1 (5 bases). The CDR3 consists of 14 residues. V lost 1 base and J 4 bases, leaving 10 bases between the germline ends. The germline CDR1 and CDR2 sequences are MNHNS and SASEGT. CDR3 protein: CASSEVWGPETQYF. DNA for the CDR3: TGTGCCAGCAGTGAAGTCTGGGGCCCAGAGACCCAGTACTTC.